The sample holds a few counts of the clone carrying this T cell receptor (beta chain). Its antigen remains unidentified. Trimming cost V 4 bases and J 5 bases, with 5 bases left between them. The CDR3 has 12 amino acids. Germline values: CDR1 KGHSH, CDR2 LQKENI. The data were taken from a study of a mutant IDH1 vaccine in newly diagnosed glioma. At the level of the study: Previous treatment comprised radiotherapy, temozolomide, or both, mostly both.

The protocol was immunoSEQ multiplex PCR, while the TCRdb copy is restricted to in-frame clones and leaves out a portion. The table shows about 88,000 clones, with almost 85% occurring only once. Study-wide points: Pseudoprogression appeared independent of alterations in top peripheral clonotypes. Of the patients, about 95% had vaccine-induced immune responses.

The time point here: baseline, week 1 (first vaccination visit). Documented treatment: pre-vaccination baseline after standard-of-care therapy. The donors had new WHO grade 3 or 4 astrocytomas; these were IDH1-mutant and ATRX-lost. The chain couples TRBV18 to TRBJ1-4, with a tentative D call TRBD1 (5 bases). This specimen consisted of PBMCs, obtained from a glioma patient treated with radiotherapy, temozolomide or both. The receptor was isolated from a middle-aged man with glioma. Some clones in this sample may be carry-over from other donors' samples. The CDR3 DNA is TGTGCCAGCTCACGGGGGAATGAAAAACTGTTTTTT. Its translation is CASSRGNEKLFF.